This TCR beta chain is drawn from a study of early T cells in non-severe SARS-CoV-2 infection. V lost 5 bases, J lost 10 bases, and 9 bases stayed unmatched. Germline CDR1 is PRHDT and CDR2 is FYEKMQ (reference sequence). This CDR3 is built from 15 residues. The TCR library protocol attached unique molecular identifiers to the individual cDNA molecules. One entry per CDR3 protein results from TCRdb running MiXCR on the 5' RACE reads. The table shows fewer than 85,000 distinct CDR3 sequences, with 9% to 10% occurring only once. The sample was whole blood. The sequence came from an adult who was a healthcare worker with PCR-confirmed SARS-CoV-2 infection or an uninfected control (not recorded which). The gene calls are TRBV13 and TRBJ1-6, with 9 bases fitting TRBD1. The CDR3 reads CASSTRDRVGSPLHF. The CDR3 nucleotides read TGTGCCAGCAGCACCCGGGACAGGGTAGGATCACCCCTCCACTTT.